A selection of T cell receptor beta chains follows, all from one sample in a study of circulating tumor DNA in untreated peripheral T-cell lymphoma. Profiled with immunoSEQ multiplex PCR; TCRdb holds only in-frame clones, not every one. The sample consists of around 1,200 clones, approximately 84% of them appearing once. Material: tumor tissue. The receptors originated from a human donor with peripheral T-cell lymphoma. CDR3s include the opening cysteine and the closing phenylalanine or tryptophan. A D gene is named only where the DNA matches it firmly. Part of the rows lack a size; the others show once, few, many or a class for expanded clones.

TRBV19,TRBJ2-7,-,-,TGTGCCAGTAGTTCTCGATTAAAACAGCTTTTCGGCGAGCAGTACTTC,CASSSRLKQLFGEQYF
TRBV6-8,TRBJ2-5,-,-,TGTGCCAGCAGTTACGGGGCCCAAGAGACCCAGTACTTC,CASSYGAQETQYF
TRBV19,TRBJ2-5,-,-,TGTGCCAGTAGTGAGGCGGCAGGGGGGGAGACCCAGTACTTC,CASSEAAGGETQYF
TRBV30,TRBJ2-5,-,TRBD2,TGTGCCTGGAGTGTCTCTAGCGGAAAAGAGACCCAGTACTTC,CAWSVSSGKETQYF
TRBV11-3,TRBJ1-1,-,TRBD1,TGTGCCAGCAGCCCGCCAGGGGGCCAGGGGGACACTGAAGCTTTCTTT,CASSPPGGQGDTEAFF
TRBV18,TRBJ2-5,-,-,TGTGCCAGCTCACCACCGCAAGAGATTCAGTACTTC,CASSPPQEIQYF
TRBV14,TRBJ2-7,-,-,TGTGCCAGCCCAGGGGGGTATCTTACCCCCTACGAGCAGTACTTC,CASPGGYLTPYEQYF
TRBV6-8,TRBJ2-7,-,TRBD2,TGTGCCAGCACCAAATTGGCGGGGGGTAACGAGCAGTACTTC,CASTKLAGGNEQYF
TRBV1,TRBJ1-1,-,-,TGCGCCAGTAGCCAATCACAGGGGGTCGCTGAAGCTTTCTTT,CASSQSQGVAEAFF
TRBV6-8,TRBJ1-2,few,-,TGTGCCAGCAGTTACTCGTTGAAAGGGAATGGCTACACCTTC,CASSYSLKGNGYTF
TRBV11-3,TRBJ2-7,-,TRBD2,TGTGCCAGCAGCTCGAAACTAGCGGGAGGCCTATACGAGCAGTACTTC,CASSSKLAGGLYEQYF
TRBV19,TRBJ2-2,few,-,TGTACCAGTAGTTACGGGGATGGGGCCGGGGAGCTGTTTTTT,CTSSYGDGAGELFF
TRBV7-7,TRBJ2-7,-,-,TGTACCAGCAGCTTGAGGGACCCTTCCTGGGGGGACGAGCAGTACTTC,CTSSLRDPSWGDEQYF
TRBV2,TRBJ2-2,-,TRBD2,TGTGCCAGCAGCCCGCGGGAGGGCCATGTTTCCGGGGAGCTGTTTTTT,CASSPREGHVSGELFF
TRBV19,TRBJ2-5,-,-,TGTGTCAGTAGTATAGATCGGGAGACCCAGTACTTC,CVSSIDRETQYF
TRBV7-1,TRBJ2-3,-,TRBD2,TGTGCCAGCAGCCCGTTCGGGGGGATACGAGATACGCAGTATTTT,CASSPFGGIRDTQYF
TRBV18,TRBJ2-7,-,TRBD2,TGTGCCAGCTCACCACCGGTTGGCGGGGGAGGGAGCGAGCAGTACTTC,CASSPPVGGGGSEQYF
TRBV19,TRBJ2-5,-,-,TGTGCCAGTAAGTTGGCAGGGTCCCAAGAGACCCAGTACTTC,CASKLAGSQETQYF
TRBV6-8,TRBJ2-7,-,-,TGTGCCAGCAGTGACACCTCGAGGAATTCCGAGCAGTACTTC,CASSDTSRNSEQYF
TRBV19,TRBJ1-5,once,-,TGTGCCAGTAGTATAAAGGGAAGCGGACAGATTAGCAATCAGCCCCAGCATTTT,CASSIKGSGQISNQPQHF
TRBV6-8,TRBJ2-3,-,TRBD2,TGTGCCAGCTTATCCGGGGGGGCCGAGACAGATACGCAGTATTTT,CASLSGGAETDTQYF
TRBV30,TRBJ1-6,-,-,TGTGCCGGGGGCGCGACGGAGTTTTCACCCCTCCACTTT,CAGGATEFSPLHF
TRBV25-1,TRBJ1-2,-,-,TGTGCCAGCAGTTTCAGGGCTAGGTATAGCTACACCTTC,CASSFRARYSYTF
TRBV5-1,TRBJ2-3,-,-,TGCGCCAGCAGAACCCGGTCCAGGGGCACAGATACGCAGTATTTT,CASRTRSRGTDTQYF
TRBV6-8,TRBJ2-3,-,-,TGTGCCAGCAGTTACTCAGAGCCTTATACGCAGTATTTT,CASSYSEPYTQYF
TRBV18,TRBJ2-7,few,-,TGTGCCAGCTCAGGGGAATCTCCCTCCGAGCAGTACTTC,CASSGESPSEQYF
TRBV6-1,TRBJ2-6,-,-,TGTGCCAGCAGTGAATCGATCTCTGGGGCCAACGTCCTGACTTTC,CASSESISGANVLTF
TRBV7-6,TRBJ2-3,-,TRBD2,TGTGCCAGCAGCGCTAGCGGGAGGGCCATAGATACGCAGTATTTT,CASSASGRAIDTQYF
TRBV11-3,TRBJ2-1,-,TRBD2,TGTGCCAGCAGCTCTCGTAGCGGGGGGCGTACCAGCTCCTACAATGAGCAGTTCTTC,CASSSRSGGRTSSYNEQFF
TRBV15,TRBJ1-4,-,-,TGTGCCACCGAAAGGCGGGGGTCCCGTAATGAAAAACTGTTTTTT,CATERRGSRNEKLFF
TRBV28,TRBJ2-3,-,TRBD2,TGTGCCAGCAGTTTGCGGCTAGCGGGATATACAGATACGCAGTATTTT,CASSLRLAGYTDTQYF
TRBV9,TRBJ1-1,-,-,TGTGCCAGCAGCGTAGGGCCCGGAAGCTATTTGAACACTGAAGCTTTCTTT,CASSVGPGSYLNTEAFF
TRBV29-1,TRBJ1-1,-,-,TGCAGCGCATACAGTTCCATGAACACTGAAGCTTTCTTT,CSAYSSMNTEAFF
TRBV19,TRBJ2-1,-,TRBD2,TGTGCCAGTAGTTTACTAGCGGGAGTTCAGTTCTTC,CASSLLAGVQFF
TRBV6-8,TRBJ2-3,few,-,TGTGCCAGCAGTTACTCGGCAGTCACAGATACGCAGTATTTT,CASSYSAVTDTQYF
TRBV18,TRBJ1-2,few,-,TGTGCCAGCTCACCTAGGCGGGATGGCTACACCTTC,CASSPRRDGYTF
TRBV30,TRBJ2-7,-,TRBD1,TGTGCCTGTGGCCGGACAGGGAATAAGGACGAGCAGTACTTC,CACGRTGNKDEQYF
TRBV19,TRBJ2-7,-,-,TGTGCCAGTAGTATGGGTTTCCAGATTCACTACGAGCAGTACTTC,CASSMGFQIHYEQYF
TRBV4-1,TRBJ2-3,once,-,TGCGCCAGCAGCCAAGCACTTCAGGGCTGGAGCACAGATACGCAGTATTTT,CASSQALQGWSTDTQYF
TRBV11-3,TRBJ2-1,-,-,TGTGCCAGCAGCTATGCCCCTGGGGTATACAATGAGCAGTTCTTC,CASSYAPGVYNEQFF
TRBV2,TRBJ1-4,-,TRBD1,TGTGCCAGCCTTACCGGGACAGATAATGAAAAACTGTTTTTT,CASLTGTDNEKLFF
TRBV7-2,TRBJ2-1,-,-,TGTGCCAGCAGCTTCTGGGGGGGCCAGGACAATGAGCAGTTCTTC,CASSFWGGQDNEQFF
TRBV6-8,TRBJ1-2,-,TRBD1,TGTGCCAGCAGCAACAGGGGGAACTATGGCTACACCTTC,CASSNRGNYGYTF
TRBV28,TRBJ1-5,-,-,TGTGCCAGCAGGGATTACAGGGGCAATCAGCCCCAGCATTTT,CASRDYRGNQPQHF
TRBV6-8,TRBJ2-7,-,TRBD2,TGTGCCAGCAACGCGGGGGGGCTGTACGAGCAGTACTTC,CASNAGGLYEQYF
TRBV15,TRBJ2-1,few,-,TGTGCCACCAGCAGAGATCAAGCGGACGTATTCAATGAGCAGTTCTTC,CATSRDQADVFNEQFF
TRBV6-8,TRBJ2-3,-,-,TGTGCCAGCAGTTACGCTAGCACAGATACGCAGTATTTT,CASSYASTDTQYF
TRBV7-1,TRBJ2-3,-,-,TGTGCCAGCAGCCCCTCGACTCTTGATACGCAGTATTTT,CASSPSTLDTQYF
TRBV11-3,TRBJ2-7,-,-,TGTGCCAGCAGCATTCGACAGGACCGCTCCAAGCAGTACTTC,CASSIRQDRSKQYF
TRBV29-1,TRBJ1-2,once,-,TGCAGCGTTGAATCGGGCGCTCTTGACTACACCTTC,CSVESGALDYTF
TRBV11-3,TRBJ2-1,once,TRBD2,TGTGCCAGCAGTTTGGCTACCGAAAGGACTAGCGGGAGGAATGAGCAGTTCTTC,CASSLATERTSGRNEQFF
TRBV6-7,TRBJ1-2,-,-,TGTGCCAGCACCTCGAGTATCTATGGCTACACCTTC,CASTSSIYGYTF
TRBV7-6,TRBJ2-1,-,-,TGTGCCAGCAGCGCCCGGGACGACTACAATGAGCAGTTCTTC,CASSARDDYNEQFF
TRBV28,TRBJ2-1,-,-,TGTGCCAGCATCAAAGGGAAGGTCTACAATGAGCAGTTCTTC,CASIKGKVYNEQFF
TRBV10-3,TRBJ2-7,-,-,TGTGCCATCAGTGAGTCGGCGGACTACGAGCAGTACTTC,CAISESADYEQYF
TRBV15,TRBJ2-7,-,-,TGTGCCACCAGCAAAACAAGTGGTGAGCGGCCCTACGAGCAGTACTTC,CATSKTSGERPYEQYF
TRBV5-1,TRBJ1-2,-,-,TGCGCCAGCAGCCAGGCCGCCGCAACGGGCCATTATGGCTACACCTTC,CASSQAAATGHYGYTF
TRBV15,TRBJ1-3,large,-,TGTGCCACCAGCAGAGAAGGACAGCCTGGAAACACCATATATTTT,CATSREGQPGNTIYF
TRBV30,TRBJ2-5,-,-,TGTGCTTGGAGTGTAGGTGAGACCCAGTACTTC,CAWSVGETQYF
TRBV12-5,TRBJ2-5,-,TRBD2,TGTGCTAGCAGTAGCGGGAGGCCGGAGACCCAGTACTTC,CASSSGRPETQYF